Listed below are T cell receptor beta chains from one sample, sequenced in a study of control samples from healthy donors and cancer patients. Measured with immunoSEQ multiplex PCR; TCRdb has only the in-frame clones, and not every one. The data contain around 83,000 clones, roughly 93% of them singletons. The specimen sequenced was PBMCs. The receptors come from a woman in her thirties or forties with lung cancer. Each CDR3 is given with its conserved first and last residue. D genes are given only for firm matches. Rows may omit the clone size; those that give it use once, few, many or a size class.

d_gene	v_gene	j_gene	abundance	CDR3nt	CDR3aa
.	TRBV5-1	TRBJ1-1	.	TGCGCCAGCAGACCGTTACAGGGATCAGGGCCATACGAAGCTTTCTTT	CASRPLQGSGPYEAFF
.	TRBV7-9	TRBJ1-1	.	TGTGCCAGCACCCTTGAAAGGAACACTGAAGCTTTCTTT	CASTLERNTEAFF
TRBD1	TRBV6-6	TRBJ2-7	.	TGTGCCGCTAACCCCCTGGGGACAGCTTCCTACGAGCAGTACTTC	CAANPLGTASYEQYF
TRBD1	TRBV20-1	TRBJ1-2	.	TGCAGTGCCCTCCCGGGACAGGTCTTC	CSALPGQVF
TRBD1	TRBV9	TRBJ2-3	.	TGTGCCAGCAGCGCCCAGGGGGCTAGCACAGATACGCAGTATTTT	CASSAQGASTDTQYF
.	TRBV27	TRBJ1-2	.	TGTGCCAGCAGTCCCCGACGGGACCTAGGCTACACCTTC	CASSPRRDLGYTF
.	TRBV5-1	TRBJ2-2	once	TGCGCCAGCAGCTTGGTACAGTCGAACACCGGGGAGCTGTTTTTT	CASSLVQSNTGELFF
.	TRBV7-9	TRBJ2-1	.	TGTGCCAGCAGCTTAGTTAACAATGAGCAGTTCTTC	CASSLVNNEQFF
.	TRBV15	TRBJ2-1	.	TGTGCCACCAGCAGAGACCGGGACCGGGCCAATGAGCAGTTCTTC	CATSRDRDRANEQFF
.	TRBV7-8	TRBJ1-4	.	TGTGCCAGCAGCTTTCGAGGGGGGGATGAAAAACTGTTTTTT	CASSFRGGDEKLFF
.	TRBV21-1	TRBJ1-2	once	TGTGCCAGCACACAGGGGGGTTTGAATGGCTACACCTTC	CASTQGGLNGYTF
TRBD1	TRBV7-9	TRBJ2-1	.	TGTGCCAGCAGCTTAGTCCGACAGGGTGGCAATGAGCAGTTCTTC	CASSLVRQGGNEQFF
.	TRBV11-2	TRBJ2-3	.	TGTGCCAGCAGCTTAGGACCCCACCCTCCCACAGATACGCAGTATTTT	CASSLGPHPPTDTQYF
TRBD1	TRBV10-3	TRBJ2-2	.	TGTGCCATCAGTGGGGGACAGGGGGTAGGCACCGGGGAGCTGTTTTTT	CAISGGQGVGTGELFF
TRBD1	TRBV7-2	TRBJ1-2	.	TGTGCCAGCAGCCCGATTTCCGGGACAGATGGCTACACCTTC	CASSPISGTDGYTF
.	TRBV30	TRBJ1-1	.	TGTGCCTGGAGCCTCGGGACCAGGACTGAAGCTTTCTTT	CAWSLGTRTEAFF
.	TRBV5-1	TRBJ1-5	.	TGCGCCACCTCCGAAAGGGTTGGACAGCCCCAGCATTTT	CATSERVGQPQHF
.	TRBV27	TRBJ2-5	once	TGTGCCAGCAGTTTATGGGGAAATAAAGAGACCCAGTACTTC	CASSLWGNKETQYF
.	TRBV23-1	TRBJ2-1	.	TGCGCCAGCAGTCATTCGGACCCCGGGGCTTCCTACAATGAGCAGTTCTTC	CASSHSDPGASYNEQFF
TRBD1	TRBV6-5	TRBJ1-1	once	TGTGCCAGCTCAGACAGGGGGCTTATCAGGACTGAAGCTTTCTTT	CASSDRGLIRTEAFF
.	TRBV28	TRBJ1-2	.	TGTGCCAGCAGTTTATTAACGAAAAACTATGGCTACACCTTC	CASSLLTKNYGYTF
TRBD1	TRBV19	TRBJ1-2	.	TGTGCCAGTAGTAAAGAGGGGGCCTATGGCTACACCTTC	CASSKEGAYGYTF